The source of this T cell receptor beta chain is a study of blood T cell repertoires in COVID-19. In germline, CDR1 is SGHNT, CDR2 YYREEE (reference sequence). CDR3 size: 17 residues. The ends were cut back, 0 bases at V and 3 bases at J, with 19 bases in the middle. Using immunoSEQ multiplex PCR, the repertoire was profiled, and TCRdb retains in-frame clones only, with some absent. The sample has just over 300,000 clones; roughly 88% are singletons. In Cohort 3, a recovered donor had either two negative PCRs, clearance, or symptom resolution. This clone was seen only a few times. This sequence joins TRBV5-4 and TRBJ2-7; D not resolved. The clonotype was recovered from a man aged 25-45 years who had recovered from COVID-19. Sequenced sample: PBMCs or T cells enriched from blood (not recorded which). CDR3 region: CASSLDGGHSTYYEQYF. CDR3 in DNA: TGTGCCAGCAGCTTGGATGGTGGGCACAGCACCTACTACGAGCAGTACTTC.